The 10 T cell receptor beta chains presented below share a single source sample, sequenced in a study of tumor-infiltrating lymphocytes in primary liver carcinoma. Constant-region priming of around 500 ng total RNA yielded TCR beta cDNA. Three rounds of nested multiplex PCR with slightly modified ARM-PCR produced TCR beta libraries. Both of the initial two PCR rounds ran for approximately 11 cycles and employed TRBV1-TRBV30 forward primers alongside a C-beta reverse primer. TCRdb analysed the multiplex PCR reads with MiXCR anew, one entry per CDR3 protein. The sample shows just over 300,000 distinct CDR3 sequences, 50% to 60% of them seen only once. Researchers drew blood RNA from unsorted whole blood and extracted germline DNA as well. Material for sequencing was peripheral blood. Receptors originate from a woman under 40 with primary liver carcinoma and hepatitis B virus infection.

The rearrangement joins TRBV9 to TRBJ1-4, with 8 positions matching TRBD1. CDR1 is SGDLS and CDR2 is YYNGEE in the germline V gene. The V gene end was trimmed by 4 bases and the J gene end by 8 bases; junction bases not matched to a gene: 10. The CDR3 loop spans 15 amino acids. The CDR3: CASSPAGTGGEKLFF. CDR3 DNA: TGTGCCAGCAGCCCAGCTGGGACAGGAGGCGAAAAACTGTTTTTT.

The rearrangement uses TRBV28 and TRBJ1-5, with D unclear. Trimming removed 2 bases from V and 7 bases from J, with 9 bases in between. Germline CDR1 MDHEN, CDR2 SYDVKM. The CDR3 has 13 amino acids. The CDR3 here is CASSLQVNQPQHF. For the CDR3, the DNA is TGTGCCAGCAGTTTACAGGTCAACCAGCCCCAGCATTTT.

In the case of this clonotype: This may be a read error: a much more frequent sequence differs by one nucleotide. The genes are TRBV6-5 and TRBJ2-1; 11 bases agree with TRBD2. V trimming: 6 bases; J trimming: 8 bases; junction bases outside the gene matches: 15. Germline CDR1 MNHEY, CDR2 SVGAGI. The CDR3 has 17 residues. This CDR3 is CASSRRVAGGRQYEQFF. CDR3 DNA sequence: TGTGCCAGCAGCCGTCGAGTAGCGGGAGGGCGGCAATATGAGCAGTTCTTC.

As to this clonotype: This could be a read error, since a much larger clone is one nucleotide away. This chain links TRBV12-3 or TRBV12-4 with TRBJ2-3; perhaps TRBD2 as D (5 bases). This CDR3 is built from 12 residues. The CDR3 reads CTSRLGLYTQYF. CDR3 DNA: TGTACCAGCAGACTCGGACTTTATACGCAGTATTTT.

With respect to this clonotype: Given a much more abundant clone one base away, this may be a read error. The V call is TRBV6-1, the J call TRBJ2-7, with 8 bases fitting TRBD2. Germline loops: CDR1 MNHNS, CDR2 SASEGT. CDR3 length: 14 residues. V shed 2 bases, J shed 6 bases, and the junction held 6 bases outside the gene matches. This chain's CDR3 is CASSEIGRGCEQYF. The CDR3 DNA follows: TGTGCCAGCAGTGAAATCGGGAGGGGGTGCGAGCAGTACTTC.

With respect to this clonotype: A clone one base away is much larger, so this may be a read error. The chain employs TRBV12-3 or TRBV12-4 and TRBJ2-7; 9 bases are a match to TRBD2. This CDR3 has 13 amino acids. This CDR3 reads CTSTRNSGSEQYF. The CDR3 bases are TGTACCAGCACCCGGAATAGCGGGAGCGAGCAGTACTTC.

This clonotype was observed at least ten times. The chain carries TRBV12-3 or TRBV12-4 and TRBJ2-7; 7 bases agree with TRBD1. Germline trimming cut 4 bases from V and 7 bases from J; bases unmatched to any gene: 10. This CDR3 comprises 14 residues. The CDR3 region is CASSWAGGEEEQYF. CDR3 in DNA: TGTGCCAGCAGTTGGGCAGGGGGAGAGGAAGAGCAGTACTTC.

This clonotype has only one observation. Germline is not matched at one junction end, which may reflect a read error. The chain links TRBV5-1 to TRBJ2-6; D not certain. This CDR3 has 17 residues. Per the germline V gene, CDR1 is SGHRS and CDR2 is YFSETQ. The CDR3 bases are TGCGTCAGCAGCTTGGCCATAGGAAGGGCTGGGGCCAACGTCCTGACTTTC. It encodes CVSSLAIGRAGANVLTF.

Turning to this clonotype: A much larger clone sits a single nucleotide away, making a read error possible. Likely a read error: the CDR3 ends without its conserved phenylalanine or tryptophan. This chain connects TRBV12-3 or TRBV12-4 to TRBJ2-7; 9 bases align to TRBD1. Trimming took 8 bases from V and 6 from J; bases not matched to a gene: 5. This CDR3 is built from 12 residues. The CDR3 bases are TGTGCCAGCGGTACAGGGGGCCGCGAGCAGTACTTA. It is translated as CASGTGGREQYL.

Of note for this clonotype: This could be a read error, since a much larger clone is one nucleotide away. The V and J genes are TRBV4-2 and TRBJ2-1, with 12 bases aligning to TRBD2. V was clipped by 0 bases and J by 12 bases; unmatched bases: 18. The germline V gene has CDR1 LGHNA and CDR2 YNFKEQ. CDR3 length: 19 amino acids. The CDR3 DNA follows: TGTGCCAGCAGCCAAGATTGGGCCCTGAATCTAGCGGGAGGGATGGCGCAGTTCTTC. Translated, it gives CASSQDWALNLAGGMAQFF.